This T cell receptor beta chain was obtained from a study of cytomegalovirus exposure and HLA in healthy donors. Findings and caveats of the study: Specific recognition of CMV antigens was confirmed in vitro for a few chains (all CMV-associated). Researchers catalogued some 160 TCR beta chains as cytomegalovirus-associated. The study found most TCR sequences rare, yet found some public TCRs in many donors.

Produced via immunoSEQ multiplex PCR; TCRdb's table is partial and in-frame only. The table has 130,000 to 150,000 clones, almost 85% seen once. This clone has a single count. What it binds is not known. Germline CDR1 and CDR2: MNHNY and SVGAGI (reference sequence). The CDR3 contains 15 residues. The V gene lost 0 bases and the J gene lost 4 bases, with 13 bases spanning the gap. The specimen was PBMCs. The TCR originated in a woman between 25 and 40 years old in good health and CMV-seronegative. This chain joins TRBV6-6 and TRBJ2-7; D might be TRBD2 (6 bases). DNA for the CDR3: TGTGCCAGCAGTTACTCGGGGGGTGCGAGATACGAGCAGTACTTC. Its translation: CASSYSGGARYEQYF.